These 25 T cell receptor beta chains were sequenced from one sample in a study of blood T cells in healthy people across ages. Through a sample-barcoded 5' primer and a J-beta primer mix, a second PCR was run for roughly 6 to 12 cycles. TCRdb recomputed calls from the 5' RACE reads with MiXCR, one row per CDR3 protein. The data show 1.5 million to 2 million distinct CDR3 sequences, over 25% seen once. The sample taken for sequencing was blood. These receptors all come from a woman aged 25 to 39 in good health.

The DNA of the CDR3 is TGCGCCAGCAGCCCCAGCATACAGGGTTGGAGCAATCAGCCCCAGCATTTT. As protein: CASSPSIQGWSNQPQHF. This rearrangement joins TRBV4-1 to TRBJ1-5, with TRBD1 as a possible D gene (6 bases). Germline lookup yields CDR1 MGHRA and CDR2 YSYEKL. This CDR3 is 17 amino acids long. V lost 4 bases to trimming and J lost 1 base, with 17 bases between them.

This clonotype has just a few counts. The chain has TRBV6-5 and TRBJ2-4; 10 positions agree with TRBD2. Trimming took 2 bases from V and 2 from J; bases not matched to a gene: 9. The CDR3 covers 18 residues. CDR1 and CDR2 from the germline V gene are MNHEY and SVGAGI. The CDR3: CASSYDGSGGATKNIQYF. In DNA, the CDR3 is TGTGCCAGCAGTTACGATGGGAGCGGGGGGGCCACCAAAAACATTCAGTACTTC.

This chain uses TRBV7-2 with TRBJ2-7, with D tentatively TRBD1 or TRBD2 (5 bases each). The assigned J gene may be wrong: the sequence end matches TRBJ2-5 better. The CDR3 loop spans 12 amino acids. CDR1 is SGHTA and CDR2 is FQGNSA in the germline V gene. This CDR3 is CTSQTGRETQYF. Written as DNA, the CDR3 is TGTACCAGCCAGACGGGGCGGGAGACCCAGTACTTC.

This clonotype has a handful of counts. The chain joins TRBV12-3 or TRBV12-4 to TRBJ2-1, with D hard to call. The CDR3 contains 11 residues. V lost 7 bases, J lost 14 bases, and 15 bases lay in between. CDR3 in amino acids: CASKHGLTEFF. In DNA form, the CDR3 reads TGTGCCAGCAAACATGGGTTGACGGAGTTCTTC.

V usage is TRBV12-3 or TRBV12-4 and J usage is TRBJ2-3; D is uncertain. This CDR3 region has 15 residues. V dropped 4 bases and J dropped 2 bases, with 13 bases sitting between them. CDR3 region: CASSWGGVPTDTQYF. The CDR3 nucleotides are TGTGCCAGCAGTTGGGGTGGGGTGCCCACAGATACGCAGTATTTT.

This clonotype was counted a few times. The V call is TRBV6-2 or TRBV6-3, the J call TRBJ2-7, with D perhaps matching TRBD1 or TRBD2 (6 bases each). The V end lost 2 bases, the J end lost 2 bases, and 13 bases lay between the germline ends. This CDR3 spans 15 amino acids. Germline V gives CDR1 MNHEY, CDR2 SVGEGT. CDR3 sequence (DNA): TGTGCCAGCAGTTACGGTACAGGGAGGCCCTACGAGCAGTACTTC. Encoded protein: CASSYGTGRPYEQYF.

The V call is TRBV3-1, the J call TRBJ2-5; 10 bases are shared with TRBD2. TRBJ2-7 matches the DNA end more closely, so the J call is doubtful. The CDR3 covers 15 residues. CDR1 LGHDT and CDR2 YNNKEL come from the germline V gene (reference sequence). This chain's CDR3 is CASSQEAGGPSEQYF. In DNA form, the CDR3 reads TGTGCCAGCAGCCAGGAAGCGGGAGGGCCGAGCGAGCAGTACTTC.

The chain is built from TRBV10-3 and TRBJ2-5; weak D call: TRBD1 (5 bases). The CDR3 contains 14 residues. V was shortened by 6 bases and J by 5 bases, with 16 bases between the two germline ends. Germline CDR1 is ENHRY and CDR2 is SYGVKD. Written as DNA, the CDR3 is TGTGCCATCAGCGAGACAGCGCCCCGGGAGACCCAGTACTTC. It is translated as CAISETAPRETQYF.

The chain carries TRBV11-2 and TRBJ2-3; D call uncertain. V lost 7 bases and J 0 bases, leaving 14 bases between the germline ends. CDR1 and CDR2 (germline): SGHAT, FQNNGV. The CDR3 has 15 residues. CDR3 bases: TGTGCCAGCAACCTGTGGTCGGTTAGCACAGATACGCAGTATTTT. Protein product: CASNLWSVSTDTQYF.

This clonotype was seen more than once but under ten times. The CDR3 is CASSYGQSSEKLFF. For the CDR3, the DNA is TGTGCCAGCAGTTACGGACAGTCTAGCGAAAAACTGTTTTTT. The chain combines TRBV6-6 with TRBJ1-4, with D possibly TRBD1 on 6 matching bases. CDR3 length: 14 amino acids. The V end was cut by 2 bases, the J end by 8 bases, with 12 bases between. Per the germline V gene, CDR1 is MNHNY and CDR2 is SVGAGI (reference sequence).

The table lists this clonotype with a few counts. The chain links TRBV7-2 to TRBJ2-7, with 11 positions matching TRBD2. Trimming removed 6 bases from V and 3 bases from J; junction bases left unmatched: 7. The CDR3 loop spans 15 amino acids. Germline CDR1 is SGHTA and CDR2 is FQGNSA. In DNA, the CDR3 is TGTGCCAGCAGAAAGCCCGGGACTAGCGGCTACGAGCAGTACTTC. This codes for CASRKPGTSGYEQYF.

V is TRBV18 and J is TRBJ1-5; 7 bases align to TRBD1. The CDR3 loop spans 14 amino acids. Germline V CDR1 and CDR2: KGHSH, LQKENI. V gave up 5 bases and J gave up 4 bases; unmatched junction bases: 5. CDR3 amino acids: CASSIQGSNQPQHF. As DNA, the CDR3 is TGTGCCAGCTCAATACAGGGGTCGAATCAGCCCCAGCATTTT.

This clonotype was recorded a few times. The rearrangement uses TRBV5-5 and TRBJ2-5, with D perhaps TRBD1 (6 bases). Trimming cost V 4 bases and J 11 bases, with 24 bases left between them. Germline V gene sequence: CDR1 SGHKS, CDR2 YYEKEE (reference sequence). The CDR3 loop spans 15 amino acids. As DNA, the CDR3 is TGTGCCAGCAGCGTGGATTCCGGGACACTCTGGGAGCAGTACTTC. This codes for CASSVDSGTLWEQYF. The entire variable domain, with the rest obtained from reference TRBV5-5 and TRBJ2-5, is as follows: DAGVTQSPTHLIKTRGQQVTLRCSPISGHKSVSWYQQVLGQGPQFIFQYYEKEERGRGNFPDRFSARQFPNYSSELNVNALLLGDSALYLCASSVDSGTLWEQYFGPGTRLLVL.

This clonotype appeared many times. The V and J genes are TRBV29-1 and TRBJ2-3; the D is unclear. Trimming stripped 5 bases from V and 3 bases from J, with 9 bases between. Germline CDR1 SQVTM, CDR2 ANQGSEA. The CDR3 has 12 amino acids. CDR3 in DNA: TGCAGCGTTTTCTGGAGTACAGATACGCAGTATTTT. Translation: CSVFWSTDTQYF.

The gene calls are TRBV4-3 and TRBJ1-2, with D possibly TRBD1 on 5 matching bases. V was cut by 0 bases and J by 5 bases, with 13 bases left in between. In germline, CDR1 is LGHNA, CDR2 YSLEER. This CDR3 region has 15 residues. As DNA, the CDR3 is TGCGCCAGCAGCCAAGATATATGGACATCTTATGGCTACACCTTC. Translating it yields CASSQDIWTSYGYTF.

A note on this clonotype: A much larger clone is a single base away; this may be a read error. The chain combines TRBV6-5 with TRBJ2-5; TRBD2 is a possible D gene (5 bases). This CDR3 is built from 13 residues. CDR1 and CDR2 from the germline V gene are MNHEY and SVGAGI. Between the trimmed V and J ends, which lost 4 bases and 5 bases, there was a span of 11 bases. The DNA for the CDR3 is TGTGCCAGCAGTTGCTACTGGGAGGAGACCCAGTACTTC. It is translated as CASSCYWEETQYF.

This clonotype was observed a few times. This CDR3 is CASSPRDRGSQYF. The CDR3 nucleotides read TGTGCCAGCAGTCCCCGTGATAGGGGTTCGCAGTATTTT. The chain recombines TRBV12-3 or TRBV12-4 with TRBJ2-3; a weak D match, TRBD1 (5 bases). Trimming left V 5 bases short and J 10 bases short, with 16 bases between. This CDR3 spans 13 amino acids.

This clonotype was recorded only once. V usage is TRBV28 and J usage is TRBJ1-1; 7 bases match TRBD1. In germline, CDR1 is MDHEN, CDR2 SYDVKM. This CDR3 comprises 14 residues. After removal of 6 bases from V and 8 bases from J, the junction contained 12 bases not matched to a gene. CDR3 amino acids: CASSLPQGTAEAFF. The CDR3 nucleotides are TGTGCCAGCAGCCTCCCACAGGGGACCGCGGAAGCTTTCTTT.

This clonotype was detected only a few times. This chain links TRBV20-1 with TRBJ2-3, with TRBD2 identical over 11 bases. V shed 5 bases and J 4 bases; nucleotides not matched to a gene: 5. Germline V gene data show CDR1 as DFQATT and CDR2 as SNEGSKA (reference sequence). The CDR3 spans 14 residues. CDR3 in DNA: TGCAGTGCTTCCGGGACTAGCGGACCAGATACGCAGTATTTT. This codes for CSASGTSGPDTQYF.

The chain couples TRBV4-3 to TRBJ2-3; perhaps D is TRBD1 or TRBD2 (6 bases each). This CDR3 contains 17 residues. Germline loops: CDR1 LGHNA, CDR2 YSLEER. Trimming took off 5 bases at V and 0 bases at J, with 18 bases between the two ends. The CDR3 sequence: CASSGGGLALSTDTQYF. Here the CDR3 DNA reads TGCGCCAGCAGCGGTGGGGGGCTAGCGCTAAGCACAGATACGCAGTATTTT.

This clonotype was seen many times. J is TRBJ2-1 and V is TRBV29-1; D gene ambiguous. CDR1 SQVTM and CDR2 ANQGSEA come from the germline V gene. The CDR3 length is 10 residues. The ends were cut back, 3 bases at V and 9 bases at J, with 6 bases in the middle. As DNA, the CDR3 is TGCAGCGTTGACTTCCCTGAGCAGTTCTTC. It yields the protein CSVDFPEQFF.

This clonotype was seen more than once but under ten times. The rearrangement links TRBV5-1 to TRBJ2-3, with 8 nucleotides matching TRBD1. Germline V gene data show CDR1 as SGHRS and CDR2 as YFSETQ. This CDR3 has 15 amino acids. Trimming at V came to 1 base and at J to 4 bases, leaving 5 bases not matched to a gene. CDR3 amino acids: CASSLQGAIADTQYF. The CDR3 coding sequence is TGCGCCAGCAGCTTGCAGGGGGCGATCGCAGATACGCAGTATTTT.

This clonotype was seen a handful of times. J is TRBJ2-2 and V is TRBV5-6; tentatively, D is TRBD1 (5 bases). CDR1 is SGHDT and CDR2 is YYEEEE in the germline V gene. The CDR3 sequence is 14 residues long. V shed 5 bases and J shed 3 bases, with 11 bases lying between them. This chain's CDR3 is CASSLGQYTGELFF. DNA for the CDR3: TGTGCCAGCAGTCTGGGGCAGTACACCGGGGAGCTGTTTTTT.

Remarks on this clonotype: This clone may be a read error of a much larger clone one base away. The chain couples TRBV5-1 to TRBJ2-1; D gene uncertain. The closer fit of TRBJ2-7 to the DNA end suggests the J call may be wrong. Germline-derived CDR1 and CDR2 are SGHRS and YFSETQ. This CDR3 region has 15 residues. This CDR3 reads CASSPQEISYNEQYF. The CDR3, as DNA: TGCGCCAGCAGCCCACAAGAGATCTCCTACAATGAGCAGTACTTC.

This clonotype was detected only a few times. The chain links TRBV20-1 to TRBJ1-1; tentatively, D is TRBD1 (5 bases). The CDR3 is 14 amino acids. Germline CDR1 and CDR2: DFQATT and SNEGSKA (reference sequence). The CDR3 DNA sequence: TGCAGCGCCCCGAGACAGTTCATGAACACTGAAGCTTTCTTT. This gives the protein CSAPRQFMNTEAFF.